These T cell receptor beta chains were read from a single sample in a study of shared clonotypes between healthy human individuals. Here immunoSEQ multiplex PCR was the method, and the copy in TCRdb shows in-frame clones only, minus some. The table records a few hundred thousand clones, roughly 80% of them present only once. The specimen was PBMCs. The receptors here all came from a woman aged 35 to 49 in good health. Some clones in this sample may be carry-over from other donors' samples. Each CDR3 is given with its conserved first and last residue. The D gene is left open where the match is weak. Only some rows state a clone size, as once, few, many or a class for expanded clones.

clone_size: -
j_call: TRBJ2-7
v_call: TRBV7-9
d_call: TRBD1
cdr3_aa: CASSWTGEQYF
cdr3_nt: TGTGCCAGCAGCTGGACAGGCGAGCAGTACTTC

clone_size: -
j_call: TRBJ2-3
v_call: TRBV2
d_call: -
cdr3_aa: CASSLGGWTDTQYF
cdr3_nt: TGTGCCAGCAGCCTCGGGGGCTGGACAGATACGCAGTATTTT

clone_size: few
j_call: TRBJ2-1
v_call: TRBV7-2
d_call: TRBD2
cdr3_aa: CASSLPGLAAGYNEQFF
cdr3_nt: TGTGCCAGCAGCTTACCGGGACTAGCGGCGGGGTACAATGAGCAGTTCTTC

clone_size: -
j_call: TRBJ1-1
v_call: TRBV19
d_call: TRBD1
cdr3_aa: CASSIRGQGTEAFF
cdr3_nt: TGTGCCAGTAGTATCAGGGGGCAGGGTACTGAAGCTTTCTTT

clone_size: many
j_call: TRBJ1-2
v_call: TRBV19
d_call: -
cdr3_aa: CASSREGYGYTF
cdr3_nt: TGTGCCAGTAGCAGGGAGGGGTATGGCTACACCTTC

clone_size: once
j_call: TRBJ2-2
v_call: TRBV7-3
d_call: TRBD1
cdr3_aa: CASSSQTGETGELFF
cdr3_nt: TGTGCCAGCAGCTCCCAGACAGGGGAGACCGGGGAGCTGTTTTTT

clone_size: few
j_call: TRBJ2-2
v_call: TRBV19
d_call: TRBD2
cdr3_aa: CASSTQRGTGELFF
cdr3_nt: TGTGCCAGTAGTACCCAGCGGGGAACCGGGGAGCTGTTTTTT

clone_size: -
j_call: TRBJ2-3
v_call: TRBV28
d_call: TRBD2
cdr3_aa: CASSLERGSTDTQYF
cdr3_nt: TGTGCCAGCAGTTTGGAGCGGGGCTCCACAGATACGCAGTATTTT

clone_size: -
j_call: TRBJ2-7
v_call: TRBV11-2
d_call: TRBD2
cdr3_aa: CASSLDRLAGGYEQYF
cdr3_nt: TGTGCCAGCAGCTTAGATCGACTAGCGGGGGGCTACGAGCAGTACTTC

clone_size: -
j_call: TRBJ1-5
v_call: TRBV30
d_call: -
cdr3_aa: CAWSKQGGQHF
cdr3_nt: TGTGCCTGGAGTAAACAAGGGGGTCAGCATTTT

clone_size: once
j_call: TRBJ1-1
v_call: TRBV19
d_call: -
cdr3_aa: CASSRIQGRNTEAFF
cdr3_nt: TGTGCCAGTAGTCGGATACAGGGTCGGAACACTGAAGCTTTCTTT

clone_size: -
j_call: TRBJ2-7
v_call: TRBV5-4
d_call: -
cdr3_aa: CASSLGNSYEQYF
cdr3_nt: TGTGCCAGCAGCTTAGGCAATTCCTACGAGCAGTACTTC

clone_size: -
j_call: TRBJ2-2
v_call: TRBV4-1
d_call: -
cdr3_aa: CASSEEPHRAGELFF
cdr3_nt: TGCGCCAGCAGCGAAGAGCCACATCGGGCCGGGGAGCTGTTTTTT

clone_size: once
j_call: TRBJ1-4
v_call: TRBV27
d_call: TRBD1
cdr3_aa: CASSLAGQGGTNEKLFF
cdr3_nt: TGTGCCAGCAGTCTTGCGGGACAGGGTGGCACTAATGAAAAACTGTTTTTT

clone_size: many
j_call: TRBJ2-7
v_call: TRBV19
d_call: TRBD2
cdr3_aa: CASSPRGTSGTTYEQYF
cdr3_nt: TGTGCCAGTAGTCCCCGGGGGACTAGCGGGACTACCTACGAGCAGTACTTC

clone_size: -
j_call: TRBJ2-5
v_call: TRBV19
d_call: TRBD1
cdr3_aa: CASNSPGGKETQYF
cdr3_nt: TGTGCCAGCAACTCCCCAGGGGGAAAGGAGACCCAGTACTTC